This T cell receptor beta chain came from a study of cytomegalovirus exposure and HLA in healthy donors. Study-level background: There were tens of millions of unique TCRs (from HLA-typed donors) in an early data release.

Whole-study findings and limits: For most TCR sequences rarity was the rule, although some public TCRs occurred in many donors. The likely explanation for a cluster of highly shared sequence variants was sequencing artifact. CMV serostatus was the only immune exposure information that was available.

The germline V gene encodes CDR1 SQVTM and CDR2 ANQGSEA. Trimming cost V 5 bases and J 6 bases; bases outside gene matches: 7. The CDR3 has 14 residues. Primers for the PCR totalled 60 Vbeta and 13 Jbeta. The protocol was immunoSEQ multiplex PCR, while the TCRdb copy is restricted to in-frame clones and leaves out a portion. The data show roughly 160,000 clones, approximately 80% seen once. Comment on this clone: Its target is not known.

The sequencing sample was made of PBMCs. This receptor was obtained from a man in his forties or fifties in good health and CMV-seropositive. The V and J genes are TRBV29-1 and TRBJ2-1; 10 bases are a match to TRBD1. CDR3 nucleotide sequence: TGCAGCGTTCGCCGGGACAGGGGCCCCAATGAGCAGTTCTTC. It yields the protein CSVRRDRGPNEQFF.